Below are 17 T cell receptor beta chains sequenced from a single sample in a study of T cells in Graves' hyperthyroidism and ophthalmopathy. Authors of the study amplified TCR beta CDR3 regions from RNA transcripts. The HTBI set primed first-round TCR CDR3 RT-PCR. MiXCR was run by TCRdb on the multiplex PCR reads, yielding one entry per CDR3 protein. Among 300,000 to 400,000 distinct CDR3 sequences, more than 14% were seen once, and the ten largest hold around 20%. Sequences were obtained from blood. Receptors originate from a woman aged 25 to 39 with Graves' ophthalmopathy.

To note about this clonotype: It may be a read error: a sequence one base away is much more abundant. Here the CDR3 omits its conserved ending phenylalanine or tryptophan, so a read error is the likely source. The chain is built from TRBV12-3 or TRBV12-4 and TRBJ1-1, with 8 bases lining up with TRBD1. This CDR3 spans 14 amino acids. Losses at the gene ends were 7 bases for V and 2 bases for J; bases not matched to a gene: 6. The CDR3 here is CASTRQGTNTEAFS. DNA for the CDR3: TGTGCCAGCACGAGACAGGGGACCAACACTGAAGCTTTCTCT.

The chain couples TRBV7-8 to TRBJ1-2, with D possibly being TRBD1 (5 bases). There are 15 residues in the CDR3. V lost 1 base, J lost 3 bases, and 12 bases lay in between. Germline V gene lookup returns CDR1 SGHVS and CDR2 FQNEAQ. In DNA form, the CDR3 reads TGTGCCAGCAGCTTAGGGGGAGTACAGGACTATGGCTACACCTTC. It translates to CASSLGGVQDYGYTF.

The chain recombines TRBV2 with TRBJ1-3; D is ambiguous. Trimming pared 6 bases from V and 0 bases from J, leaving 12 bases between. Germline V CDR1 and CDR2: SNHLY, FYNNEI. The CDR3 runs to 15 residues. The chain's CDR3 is CASRVLTDSGNTIYF. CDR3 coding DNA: TGTGCCAGCAGGGTTCTAACAGACTCTGGAAACACCATATATTTT.

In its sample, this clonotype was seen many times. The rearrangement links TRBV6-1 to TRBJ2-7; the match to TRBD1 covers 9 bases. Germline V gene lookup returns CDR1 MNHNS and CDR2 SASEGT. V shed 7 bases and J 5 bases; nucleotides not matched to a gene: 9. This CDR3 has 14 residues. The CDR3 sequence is CASIDPGQGHEQYF. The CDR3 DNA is TGTGCCAGCATCGATCCGGGACAGGGCCACGAGCAGTACTTC.

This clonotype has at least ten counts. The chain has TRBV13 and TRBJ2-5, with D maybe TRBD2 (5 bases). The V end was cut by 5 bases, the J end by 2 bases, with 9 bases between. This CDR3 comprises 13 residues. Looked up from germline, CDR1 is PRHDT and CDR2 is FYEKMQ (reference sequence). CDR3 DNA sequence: TGTGCCAGCAGCACCCCGGGGCAAGAGACCCAGTACTTC. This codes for CASSTPGQETQYF.

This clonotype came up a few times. Here the CDR3 reads CASSSHSLANEKLFF. The DNA of the CDR3 is TGTGCCAGCAGCTCACACAGCCTCGCTAATGAAAAACTGTTTTTT. The rearrangement joins TRBV7-9 to TRBJ1-4; D is unclear. The CDR3 is 15 residues long. CDR1 is SEHNR, CDR2 FQNEAQ, per germline (reference sequence). V was shortened by 4 bases and J by 3 bases, with 12 bases between the two germline ends. Supplemented by reference TRBV7-9 and TRBJ1-4, the full variable domain reads DTGVSQNPRHKITKRGQNVTFRCDPISEHNRLYWYRQTLGQGPEFLTYFQNEAQLEKSRLLSDRFSAERPKGSFSTLEIQRTEQGDSAMYLCASSSHSLANEKLFFGSGTQLSVL.

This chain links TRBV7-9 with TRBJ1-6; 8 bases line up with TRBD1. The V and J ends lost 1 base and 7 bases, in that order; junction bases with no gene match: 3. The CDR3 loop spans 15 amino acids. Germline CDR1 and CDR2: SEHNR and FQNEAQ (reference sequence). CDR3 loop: CASSLVSGGNSPLHF. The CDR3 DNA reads TGTGCCAGCAGCTTAGTCTCAGGGGGCAATTCACCCCTCCACTTT.

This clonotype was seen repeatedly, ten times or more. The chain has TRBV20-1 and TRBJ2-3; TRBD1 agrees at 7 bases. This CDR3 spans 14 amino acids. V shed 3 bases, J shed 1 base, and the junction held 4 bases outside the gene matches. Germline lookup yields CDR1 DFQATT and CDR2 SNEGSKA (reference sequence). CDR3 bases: TGCAGTGCTAGCCCAGGGGGAGGCACAGATACGCAGTATTTT. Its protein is CSASPGGGTDTQYF.

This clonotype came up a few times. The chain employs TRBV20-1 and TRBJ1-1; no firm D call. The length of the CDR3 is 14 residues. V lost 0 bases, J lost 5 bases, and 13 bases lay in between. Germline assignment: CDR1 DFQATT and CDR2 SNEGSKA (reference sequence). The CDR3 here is CSARDRLRGTEAFF. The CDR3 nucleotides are TGCAGTGCTAGAGATCGACTTAGAGGTACTGAAGCTTTCTTT.

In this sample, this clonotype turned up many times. The DNA of the CDR3 is TGTGCCAGCAGCTTAGGGAGGGGGCTAAACACCGGGGAGCTGTTTTTT. Translating it yields CASSLGRGLNTGELFF. The rearrangement links TRBV7-2 to TRBJ2-2, with D perhaps TRBD1 (7 bases). V was shortened by 1 base and J by 2 bases, with 11 bases between the two germline ends. There are 16 residues in the CDR3. Germline V lookup: CDR1 SGHTA, CDR2 FQGNSA.

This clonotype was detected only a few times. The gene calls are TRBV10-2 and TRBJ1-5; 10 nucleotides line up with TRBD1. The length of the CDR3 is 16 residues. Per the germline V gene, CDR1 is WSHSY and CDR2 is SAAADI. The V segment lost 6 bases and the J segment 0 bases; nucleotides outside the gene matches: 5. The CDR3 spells CASRTGGDSSNQPQHF. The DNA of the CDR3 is TGCGCCAGCAGGACAGGGGGCGACAGTAGCAATCAGCCCCAGCATTTT.

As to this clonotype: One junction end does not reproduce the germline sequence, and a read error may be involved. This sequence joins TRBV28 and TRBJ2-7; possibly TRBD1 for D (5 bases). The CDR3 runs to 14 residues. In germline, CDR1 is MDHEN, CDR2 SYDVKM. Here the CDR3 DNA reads TGCGCCAGCAGTCCCCCCTCTGAGCCGGGCCGACAGTGCTTC. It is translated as CASSPPSEPGRQCF.

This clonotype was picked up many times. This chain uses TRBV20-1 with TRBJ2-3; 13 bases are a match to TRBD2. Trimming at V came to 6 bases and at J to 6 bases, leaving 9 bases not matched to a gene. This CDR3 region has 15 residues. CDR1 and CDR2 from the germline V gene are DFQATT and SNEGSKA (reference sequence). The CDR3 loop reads CSARTSGGHVDTQYF. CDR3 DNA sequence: TGCAGTGCGCGGACTAGCGGGGGACATGTGGATACGCAGTATTTT.

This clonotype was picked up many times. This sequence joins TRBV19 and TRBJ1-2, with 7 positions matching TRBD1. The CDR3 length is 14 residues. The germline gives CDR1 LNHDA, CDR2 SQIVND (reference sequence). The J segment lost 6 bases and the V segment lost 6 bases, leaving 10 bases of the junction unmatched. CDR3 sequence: CASRPGQSFNGYTF. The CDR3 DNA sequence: TGTGCCAGTAGGCCGGGACAGTCATTTAATGGCTACACCTTC.

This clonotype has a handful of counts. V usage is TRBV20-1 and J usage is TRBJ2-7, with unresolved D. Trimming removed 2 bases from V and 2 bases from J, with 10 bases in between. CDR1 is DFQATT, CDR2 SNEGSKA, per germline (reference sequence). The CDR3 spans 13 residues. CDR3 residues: CSARNIGAYEQYF. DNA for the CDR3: TGCAGTGCTAGAAATATAGGAGCCTACGAGCAGTACTTC.

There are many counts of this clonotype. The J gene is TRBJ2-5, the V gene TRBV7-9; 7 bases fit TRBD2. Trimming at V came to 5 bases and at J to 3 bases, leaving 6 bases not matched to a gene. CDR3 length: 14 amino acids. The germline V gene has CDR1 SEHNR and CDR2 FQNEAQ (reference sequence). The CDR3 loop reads CASSRRGVEETQYF. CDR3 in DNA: TGTGCCAGCAGCCGACGGGGGGTAGAAGAGACCCAGTACTTC.

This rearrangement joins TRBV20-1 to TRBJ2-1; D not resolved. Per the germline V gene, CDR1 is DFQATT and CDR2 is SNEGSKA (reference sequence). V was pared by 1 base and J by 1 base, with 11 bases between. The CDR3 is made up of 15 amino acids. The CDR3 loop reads CSARVVTVSYNEQFF. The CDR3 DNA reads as TGCAGTGCTAGAGTAGTGACGGTTTCCTACAATGAGCAGTTCTTC.